Listed below are T cell receptor beta chains from one sample, sequenced in a study of OX40 agonist ivuxolimab in advanced cancers. TCRdb keeps only in-frame clones here, not all; method: immunoSEQ multiplex PCR. The data show 60,000 to 80,000 clones, 60% to 85% seen once. The source material was CD4+ or CD8+ T cells sorted from blood, sampled in a trial of the OX40 agonist ivuxolimab. Receptors were obtained from an adult with an advanced solid tumor such as melanoma, head and neck, liver or kidney cancer. Each CDR3 is given with its conserved first and last residue. A D gene is named only where the DNA matches it firmly. Size is stated for part of the rows, as once, few or many counts, or as a class when the clone is expanded.

clone_size d_call j_call v_call cdr3_aa cdr3_nt
- TRBD1 TRBJ1-2 TRBV10-3 CAISVGQGAYGYTF TGTGCCATCAGCGTAGGACAGGGGGCGTATGGCTACACCTTC
once - TRBJ1-1 TRBV6-5 CASSRGRWGNTEAFF TGTGCCAGCAGTAGGGGTAGGTGGGGTAACACTGAAGCTTTCTTT
- TRBD1 TRBJ1-5 TRBV6-6 CASSYGTGSNQPQHF TGTGCCAGCAGTTACGGGACAGGGAGCAATCAGCCCCAGCATTTT
- - TRBJ2-3 TRBV11-2 CASSLDADTQYF TGTGCCAGCAGCCTAGACGCAGATACGCAGTATTTT
- - TRBJ2-3 TRBV5-4 CASSGGRGLAATDTQYF TGTGCCAGCAGTGGGGGGCGGGGGCTAGCGGCCACAGATACGCAGTATTTT
- TRBD1 TRBJ1-5 TRBV7-9 CASSPLTGSNQPQHF TGTGCCAGCAGCCCCCTGACAGGGTCCAATCAGCCCCAGCATTTT
- - TRBJ1-3 TRBV19 CASSIGSSGNTIYF TGTGCCAGTAGTATAGGCTCCTCTGGAAACACCATATATTTT
- - TRBJ2-6 TRBV6-6 CASSFGSPWGANVLTF TGTGCCAGCAGTTTCGGGTCTCCTTGGGGGGCCAACGTCCTGACTTTC
once - TRBJ2-3 TRBV15 CATSHRGAPSGTDTQYF TGTGCCACCAGCCACCGGGGGGCCCCCTCGGGGACAGATACGCAGTATTTT
- - TRBJ1-5 TRBV19 CASSIRGIDSNQPQHF TGTGCCAGTAGTATTCGTGGGATAGATAGCAATCAGCCCCAGCATTTT
- TRBD2 TRBJ2-3 TRBV5-1 CASSSGLAMGDTQYF TGCGCCAGCAGCTCGGGACTAGCGATGGGGGATACGCAGTATTTT
- - TRBJ2-3 TRBV6-6 CASRLRGGAADTQYF TGTGCCAGCAGACTCAGAGGGGGGGCCGCGGATACGCAGTATTTT
- - TRBJ1-4 TRBV9 CASSVDGVGEKLFF TGTGCCAGCAGCGTAGATGGGGTAGGGGAAAAACTGTTTTTT
few - TRBJ2-3 TRBV27 CASSTPSRSRTDTQYF TGTGCCAGCAGCACACCCTCGCGATCCCGCACAGATACGCAGTATTTT
- - TRBJ2-7 TRBV27 CVSSFLQGPYEQYF TGTGTCAGCAGTTTTCTGCAGGGACCCTACGAGCAGTACTTC
- TRBD2 TRBJ2-3 TRBV13 CASSAELAGDTQYF TGTGCCAGCAGCGCCGAACTAGCGGGGGATACGCAGTATTTT
- - TRBJ2-7 TRBV6-5 CASSKNRALIYEQYF TGTGCCAGCAGTAAAAACAGGGCCCTTATCTACGAGCAGTACTTC
- - TRBJ1-1 TRBV29-1 CSVDGGEVTEAFF TGCAGCGTTGACGGGGGAGAGGTGACTGAAGCTTTCTTT
once - TRBJ2-2 TRBV5-1 CASSSGLTGELFF TGCGCCAGCAGCTCGGGACTCACCGGGGAGCTGTTTTTT
- - TRBJ2-7 TRBV7-2 CASSLGTHDEQYF TGTGCCAGCAGCTTAGGGACTCACGACGAGCAGTACTTC
- TRBD1 TRBJ1-2 TRBV27 CASSLSGGNYGYTF TGTGCCAGCAGTCTTTCAGGGGGCAACTATGGCTACACCTTC
- - TRBJ2-7 TRBV9 CASSVGGAFEQYF TGTGCCAGCAGCGTAGGTGGGGCTTTCGAGCAGTACTTC
once TRBD1 TRBJ2-4 TRBV7-9 CASSPRGTGKNIQYF TGTGCCAGCAGCCCCCGGGGGACAGGCAAAAACATTCAGTACTTC
few - TRBJ2-5 TRBV4-1 CASSHPRTDHQETQYF TGCGCCAGCAGCCACCCCCGGACAGATCACCAAGAGACCCAGTACTTC
- - TRBJ1-5 TRBV30 CAFPGYLGNQPQHF TGTGCCTTCCCGGGGTATTTGGGCAATCAGCCCCAGCATTTT
- - TRBJ2-5 TRBV21-1 CASSASGTGFGFQETQYF TGTGCCAGCAGCGCCTCCGGGACAGGGTTCGGTTTCCAAGAGACCCAGTACTTC
- TRBD1 TRBJ2-3 TRBV6-5 CASSYSQGATDTQYF TGTGCCAGCAGTTACAGTCAGGGGGCCACAGATACGCAGTATTTT
- TRBD1 TRBJ2-7 TRBV28 CASSAGQGFNEQYF TGTGCCAGCAGCGCGGGACAGGGTTTCAACGAGCAGTACTTC
once - TRBJ2-1 TRBV10-3 CAISEGYNEQFF TGTGCCATCAGTGAGGGGTACAATGAGCAGTTCTTC
- - TRBJ2-7 TRBV4-1 CASSQDPGSEYEQYF TGCGCCAGCAGCCAAGACCCAGGGAGTGAGTACGAGCAGTACTTC
- TRBD2 TRBJ2-3 TRBV20-1 CSASGGDTQYF TGCAGTGCTAGCGGGGGGGATACGCAGTATTTT
once TRBD1 TRBJ2-7 TRBV2 CASTWTRDSTYEQYF TGTGCCAGCACCTGGACGAGGGACAGCACCTACGAGCAGTACTTC
once - TRBJ2-7 TRBV11-2 CASRLLGGSSYEQYF TGTGCCAGCAGGCTTCTAGGCGGAAGCTCCTACGAGCAGTACTTC
- - TRBJ1-2 TRBV11-2 CASSLGYRDYGYTF TGTGCCAGCAGCTTAGGGTACAGGGACTATGGCTACACCTTC
- TRBD1 TRBJ1-6 TRBV13 CASRQGTGVNSPLHF TGTGCCAGCAGACAGGGGACAGGGGTTAATTCACCCCTCCACTTT
- - TRBJ2-3 TRBV9 CASSQTTGAETDTQYF TGTGCCAGCAGTCAAACCACGGGGGCCGAAACAGATACGCAGTATTTT
- TRBD1 TRBJ1-1 TRBV27 CASSITSGGEAFF TGTGCCAGCAGCATAACTTCAGGGGGTGAAGCTTTCTTT
- TRBD2 TRBJ2-7 TRBV7-2 CASSFTSGGDEQYF TGTGCCAGCAGCTTTACTAGCGGGGGGGACGAGCAGTACTTC
- TRBD2 TRBJ2-2 TRBV11-2 CASSWVREGTGELFF TGTGCCAGCAGCTGGGTGAGGGAGGGGACCGGGGAGCTGTTTTTT
- - TRBJ1-2 TRBV15 CATSRAVSGLGYGYTF TGTGCCACCAGCAGAGCTGTGTCGGGTTTAGGATATGGCTACACCTTC
- - TRBJ1-2 TRBV9 CASSFPGASRNYGYTF TGTGCCAGCAGCTTCCCCGGGGCCTCGAGGAACTATGGCTACACCTTC
- - TRBJ2-7 TRBV9 CASSVGSQHGSYEQYF TGTGCCAGCAGCGTAGGATCCCAACACGGGTCCTACGAGCAGTACTTC
- TRBD1 TRBJ1-5 TRBV6-4 CASSGPGQANQPQHF TGTGCCAGCAGTGGACCGGGACAGGCCAATCAGCCCCAGCATTTT
- TRBD1 TRBJ1-1 TRBV6-5 CASSTGVTEAFF TGTGCCAGCTCGACAGGGGTTACTGAAGCTTTCTTT
- TRBD2 TRBJ2-5 TRBV9 CASSAGTSGNQETQYF TGTGCCAGCAGCGCCGGGACTAGCGGGAATCAAGAGACCCAGTACTTC
- - TRBJ2-3 TRBV7-2 CASSLGGAGTDTQYF TGTGCCAGCAGCTTGGGGGGCGCGGGCACAGATACGCAGTATTTT
- TRBD2 TRBJ2-7 TRBV4-3 CASSQGRGGYEQYF TGCGCCAGCAGCCAAGGGCGGGGGGGTTACGAGCAGTACTTC
- - TRBJ1-2 TRBV28 CASRQGSHIGYGYTF TGTGCCAGCAGGCAAGGATCCCATATAGGCTATGGCTACACCTTC
- - TRBJ2-3 TRBV20-1 CSAFPGDTQYF TGCAGTGCTTTCCCTGGAGATACGCAGTATTTT